Sequencing of this TCR beta chain was carried out in a study of post-analysis software for immune sequencing data. In the study overall: Patients with relapsing-remitting, secondary progressive and progressive-relapsing multiple sclerosis courses were all represented. Notes on the study in general: Patients had higher frequencies than controls of roughly 5 TRBV segments, including TRBV5-6, TRBV5-1 and TRBV20-1. Significantly lower normalized Chao1 diversity was seen in multiple sclerosis patients than in controls. F measure grouped same-batch samples tightly together.

As to this clonotype: Its antigen is still unknown.

Germline CDR1 and CDR2: MDHEN and SYDVKM. The CDR3 consists of 18 residues. V shed 5 bases, J shed 2 bases, and the junction held 12 bases outside the gene matches. Included in the TCR beta cDNA libraries were unique molecular identifiers. T cells, roughly 1 to 10 million of them, yielded 500,000 or so cDNA molecules. TCRdb re-called the PCR reads with MiXCR, one entry per CDR3 protein. Counted here are about 800,000 distinct CDR3 sequences, 30% occurring once; the ten biggest clones make up around 0.56%. The sample taken for sequencing was blood. The receptor was derived from a girl aged 10 to 17 with multiple sclerosis. This chain uses TRBV28 with TRBJ2-6, with TRBD1 matching 7 bases. CDR3 sequence: CASSPRQGVVPGANVLTF. CDR3 coding DNA: TGTGCCAGCAGTCCACGACAGGGTGTGGTGCCTGGGGCCAACGTCCTGACTTTC.